What follows are 18 T cell receptor beta chains derived from one specimen sequenced in a study of response to subunit inactivated influenza vaccine. TCRdb re-derived calls from the RT-PCR reads in MiXCR, one entry per CDR3 protein. The table lists approximately 500,000 distinct CDR3 sequences, under 25% of them singletons. A further study also used this sample, focusing on T cells expressing NK-cell markers. That work states: A 5'RACE template switching approach incorporating UMIs was used to make TCR beta cDNA.

The sequenced sample was CD4+ T cells sorted from PBMCs, obtained approximately 12 days after vaccination. The receptors come from a man aged 45-65 years who received an inactivated influenza vaccine.

The chain uses TRBV10-3 and TRBJ2-1, with TRBD2 matching over 8 bases. The trim removed 3 bases at V and 8 bases at J, leaving 12 bases unmatched. The germline V gene has CDR1 ENHRY and CDR2 SYGVKD. The CDR3 runs to 16 residues. The CDR3 bases are TGTGCCATCAGTGACCTCTCCGGACTAGCCGGACATGAGCAGTTCTTC. This sequence encodes CAISDLSGLAGHEQFF.

This clonotype was seen a few times. The chain couples TRBV4-1 to TRBJ2-2, with TRBD1 matching 10 bases. The CDR3 covers 16 residues. Germline trimming cut 4 bases from V and 4 bases from J; bases unmatched to any gene: 6. Germline V lookup: CDR1 MGHRA, CDR2 YSYEKL. The CDR3 coding sequence is TGCGCCAGCAGCCGACCGGGACAGGGGCCCACCGGGGAGCTGTTTTTT. It translates to CASSRPGQGPTGELFF.

The chain links TRBV20-1 to TRBJ1-6; TRBD1 matches 8 bases. The V and J ends lost 1 base and 7 bases, in that order; junction bases with no gene match: 12. In germline, CDR1 is DFQATT, CDR2 SNEGSKA (reference sequence). The CDR3 runs 17 residues. CDR3 bases: TGCAGTGCTAGAGGGTTGGACAGGGAGAGGGCAAATTCACCCCTCCACTTT. Its protein is CSARGLDRERANSPLHF.

This clonotype was seen a handful of times. The chain carries TRBV7-8 and TRBJ1-1; D unresolved. Trimming pared 4 bases from V and 3 bases from J, leaving 21 bases between. Germline CDR1 reads SGHVS; CDR2 reads FQNEAQ. The CDR3 is 17 amino acids. As DNA, the CDR3 is TGTGCCAGCAGCTCTAGGCGCCTGTCGGGAGTGTACACTGAAGCTTTCTTT. Its protein product is CASSSRRLSGVYTEAFF.

This clonotype was seen only a few times. The V and J genes are TRBV5-6 and TRBJ1-5; 9 bases map to TRBD1. J lost 3 bases, V lost 4 bases, and 5 bases had no gene match. Germline V gives CDR1 SGHDT, CDR2 YYEEEE. This CDR3 spans 15 amino acids. The CDR3: CASSNGDRDNQPQHF. CDR3 sequence (DNA): TGTGCCAGCAGCAACGGGGACAGGGACAATCAGCCCCAGCATTTT.

This sequence joins TRBV27 and TRBJ2-5; 12 nucleotides line up with TRBD1. J gave up 5 bases and V 5 bases, and 9 bases lay outside the gene matches. There are 16 residues in the CDR3. Germline-derived CDR1 and CDR2 are MNHEY and SMNVEV (reference sequence). The CDR3 DNA sequence: TGTGCCAGCAGTCGACTTGGGACAGGGGGCTTGGAGACCCAGTACTTC. This encodes CASSRLGTGGLETQYF.

This clonotype was observed a handful of times. J is TRBJ2-7 and V is TRBV28, with D unresolved. This CDR3 contains 13 residues. CDR1 and CDR2 from the germline V gene are MDHEN and SYDVKM. V shed 1 base and J shed 2 bases, with 6 bases lying between them. The CDR3 nucleotides read TGTGCCAGCAGTTTATCTCTTACCTACGAGCAGTACTTC. This sequence encodes CASSLSLTYEQYF.

The rearrangement joins TRBV7-9 to TRBJ2-1, with D possibly being TRBD1 or TRBD2 (5 bases each). The germline gives CDR1 SEHNR, CDR2 FQNEAQ (reference sequence). This CDR3 spans 15 amino acids. V shed 5 bases and J shed 4 bases, with 15 bases lying between them. CDR3 nucleotides: TGTGCCAGCAGCAAACCGGGACGTCAGTACAATGAGCAGTTCTTC. Its translation: CASSKPGRQYNEQFF.

J is TRBJ1-4 and V is TRBV7-9; D remains unclear. CDR3 length equals 15 residues. V gave up 4 bases and J gave up 0 bases, with 9 bases separating them. Germline-derived CDR1 and CDR2 are SEHNR and FQNEAQ (reference sequence). The CDR3 bases are TGTGCCAGCAGCTCTCAGTCTGCAACTAATGAAAAACTGTTTTTT. It encodes CASSSQSATNEKLFF.

This clonotype was seen a few times. The V gene is TRBV5-4, the J gene TRBJ2-5, with 8 nucleotides matching TRBD2. The germline gives CDR1 SGHNT, CDR2 YYREEE (reference sequence). The CDR3 is made up of 15 amino acids. Unmatched junction bases numbered 6, after V lost 1 base and J lost 4 bases. In DNA form, the CDR3 reads TGTGCCAGCAGCTTGAGCGGGGGATTTTCAGAGACCCAGTACTTC. Protein sequence: CASSLSGGFSETQYF.

This chain uses TRBV30 with TRBJ1-5; D remains unclear. Trimming left V 0 bases short and J 2 bases short, with 8 bases between. Germline V lookup: CDR1 GTSNPN, CDR2 SVGIG (reference sequence). This CDR3 contains 14 residues. As DNA, the CDR3 is TGTGCCTGGAGTGTAAAAGGGCGCAATCAGCCCCAGCATTTT. This sequence encodes CAWSVKGRNQPQHF. Using reference TRBV30 and TRBJ1-5 for the parts outside the CDR3, the full variable domain is SQTIHQWPATLVQPVGSPLSLECTVEGTSNPNLYWYRQAAGRGLQLLFYSVGIGQISSEVPQNLSASRPQDRQFILSSKKLLLSDSGFYLCAWSVKGRNQPQHFGDGTRLSIL.

This clonotype has a handful of counts. The V gene is TRBV6-1, the J gene TRBJ1-2; D gene ambiguous. CDR3 size: 13 residues. V was cut by 5 bases and J by 6 bases, with 13 bases left in between. Germline V gene lookup returns CDR1 MNHNS and CDR2 SASEGT. The CDR3 DNA follows: TGTGCCAGCAGTCCGACAAGGGAAAATGGCTACACCTTC. Its protein is CASSPTRENGYTF.

The CDR3 DNA is TGTGCCAGCAGCTTAGCTGGGACAGGGAGGAACGAGCAGTACTTC. It translates to CASSLAGTGRNEQYF. The chain joins TRBV7-2 to TRBJ2-7; 9 bases agree with TRBD1. This CDR3 region has 15 residues. V lost 0 bases and J lost 5; bases outside the gene matches: 5. Germline V lookup: CDR1 SGHTA, CDR2 FQGNSA. The entire variable domain, with the rest obtained from reference TRBV7-2 and TRBJ2-7, is as follows: GAGVSQSPSNKVTEKGKDVELRCDPISGHTALYWYRQSLGQGLEFLIYFQGNSAPDKSGLPSDRFSAERTGGSVSTLTIQRTQQEDSAVYLCASSLAGTGRNEQYFGPGTRLTVT.

V usage is TRBV15 and J usage is TRBJ1-1; possible D gene TRBD1, 5 bases. The CDR3 sequence is 14 residues long. Trimming pared 3 bases from V and 1 base from J, leaving 9 bases between. Germline loops: CDR1 LNHNV, CDR2 YYDKDF (reference sequence). Written as DNA, the CDR3 is TGTGCCACCAGCAGGGGACGGAGGAACACTGAAGCTTTCTTT. Protein sequence: CATSRGRRNTEAFF.

The chain employs TRBV20-1 and TRBJ2-5; D unresolved. Trimming stripped 0 bases from V and 5 bases from J, with 7 bases between. The CDR3 loop spans 12 amino acids. CDR1 and CDR2 (germline): DFQATT, SNEGSKA (reference sequence). CDR3 bases: TGCAGTGCTAGAGATTTATTGGAGACCCAGTACTTC. As protein: CSARDLLETQYF.

In this sample, this clonotype turned up a few times. The chain employs TRBV7-2 and TRBJ2-1; D is unresolved. The CDR3 covers 14 residues. Looked up from germline, CDR1 is SGHTA and CDR2 is FQGNSA. V was cut by 2 bases and J by 6 bases, with 11 bases left in between. The CDR3 sequence is CASSLTPKPNEQFF. The CDR3, as DNA: TGTGCCAGCAGCTTAACGCCTAAGCCCAATGAGCAGTTCTTC.

A few counts support this clonotype. The chain carries TRBV20-1 and TRBJ1-5, with D uncertain. CDR3 length equals 14 residues. Germline lookup yields CDR1 DFQATT and CDR2 SNEGSKA (reference sequence). V shed 0 bases and J shed 9 bases, with 15 bases lying between them. The CDR3 sequence: CSAREIPVESPQHF. CDR3 DNA sequence: TGCAGTGCTAGAGAAATACCCGTCGAATCGCCCCAGCATTTT.

In its sample, this clonotype was seen a few times. V is TRBV3-1 and J is TRBJ1-6, with 12 bases fitting TRBD1. The germline V gene encodes CDR1 LGHDT and CDR2 YNNKEL (reference sequence). The CDR3 sequence is 19 residues long. The trim removed 2 bases at V and 8 bases at J, leaving 13 bases unmatched. CDR3 bases: TGTGCCAGCAGCCAAAAGGTTGGGACAGGGGGCGTCCCTCATTCACCCCTCCACTTT. This translates into CASSQKVGTGGVPHSPLHF.